This record looks at one T cell receptor (beta chain) sequence and its context. The data are from a study of PD-1 blockade in mismatch repair-deficient tumors. The germline V gene has CDR1 WSHSY and CDR2 SAAADI. With V trimmed by 5 bases and J by 6 bases, 6 bases remained unmatched. The CDR3 has 13 residues. Clones were sequenced by immunoSEQ multiplex PCR, and TCRdb holds only the in-frame ones, with some missing. This repertoire shows approximately 38,000 clones, around 79% found once; its top ten account for 22%. The chain combines TRBV10-2 with TRBJ2-7, with 8 bases fitting TRBD1. The receptor's source is an adult with mismatch repair-deficient cancer. Sequencing was performed on peripheral blood, taken 4 weeks after starting pembrolizumab. CDR3 nucleotide sequence: TGCGCCAGCAGTAAGGACAGGGCCGGCGAGCAGTACTTC. It is translated as CASSKDRAGEQYF.